The following is a T cell receptor beta chain sequence with its context. Trimming took off 7 bases at V and 0 bases at J, with 12 bases between the two ends. Germline-derived CDR1 and CDR2 are SQVTM and ANQGSEA. The CDR3 extends over 14 amino acids. CD8+CD4-CCR7+CD45RA+ sorting gave the naive CD8 T cells. The authors built bulk TCR libraries by previously described methods with listed TCR primers. TCRdb reprocessed the PCR reads with MiXCR, giving one entry per CDR3 protein. The sample holds over 100,000 distinct CDR3 sequences; about 35% are singletons and the top ten take roughly 10%. This specimen comes from a study of molecular identifiers for immune sequencing clone quantification. On the study more broadly: Replicate experiments divided RNA from approximately 22,000 or 94,000 naive CD8 cells into five parts and sequenced four.

This sequence originates from a human donor in good health. Some libraries in this study had Jurkat cell RNA spiked in. The sequencing input was naive CD8+ T cells from blood, with Jurkat cell RNA spiked in. Sample subset: FACS-sorted CD8+CD4-CCR7+CD45RA+ naive T cells. The chain is built from TRBV29-1 and TRBJ2-2, with D perhaps TRBD2 (6 bases). The CDR3 DNA reads TGCAGCGGGGCCGGGACTGCGAACACCGGGGAGCTGTTTTTT. This encodes CSGAGTANTGELFF.